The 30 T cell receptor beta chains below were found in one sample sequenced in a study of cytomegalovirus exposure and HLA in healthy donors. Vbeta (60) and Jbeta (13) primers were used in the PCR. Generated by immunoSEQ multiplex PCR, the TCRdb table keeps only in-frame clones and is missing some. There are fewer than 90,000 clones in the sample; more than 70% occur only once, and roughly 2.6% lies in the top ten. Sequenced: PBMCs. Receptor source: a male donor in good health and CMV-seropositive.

In nucleotides, the CDR3 is TGTGCCAGCAGCCTCGGGATCTTCGGCGAGCAGTACTTC. Translation: CASSLGIFGEQYF. The chain employs TRBV6-6 and TRBJ2-7; a possible D gene is TRBD2 (5 bases). Germline V gives CDR1 MNHNY, CDR2 SVGAGI (reference sequence). CDR3 length: 13 residues. Between the trimmed V and J ends, which lost 6 bases and 6 bases, there was a span of 15 bases.

The CDR3 is CASGFVGEQFF. CDR3 sequence (DNA): TGTGCCAGCGGGTTCGTCGGGGAGCAGTTCTTC. This rearrangement joins TRBV6-6 to TRBJ2-1; D is undetermined. V was cut by 8 bases and J by 10 bases, with 12 bases left in between. The CDR3 is 11 amino acids. CDR1 is MNHNY and CDR2 is SVGAGI in the germline V gene (reference sequence).

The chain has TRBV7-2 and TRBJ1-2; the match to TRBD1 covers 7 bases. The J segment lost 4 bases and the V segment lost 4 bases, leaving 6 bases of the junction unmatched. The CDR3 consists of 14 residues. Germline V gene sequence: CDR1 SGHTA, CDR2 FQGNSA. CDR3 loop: CASSSNRGPYGYTF. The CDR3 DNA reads TGTGCCAGCAGCTCAAACAGGGGTCCCTATGGCTACACCTTC.

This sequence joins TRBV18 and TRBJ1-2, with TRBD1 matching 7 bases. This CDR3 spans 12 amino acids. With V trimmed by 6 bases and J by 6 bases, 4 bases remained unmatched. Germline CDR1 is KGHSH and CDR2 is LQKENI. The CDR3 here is CASSFRGDGYTF. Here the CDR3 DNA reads TGTGCCAGCTCTTTCAGGGGGGATGGCTACACCTTC.

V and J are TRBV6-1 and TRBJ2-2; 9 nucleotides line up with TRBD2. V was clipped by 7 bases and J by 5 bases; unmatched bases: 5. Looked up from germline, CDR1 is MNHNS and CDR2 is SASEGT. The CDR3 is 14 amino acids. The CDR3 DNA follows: TGTGCCAGCACAATGGCGGGGGGGACCGGGGAGCTGTTTTTT. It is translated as CASTMAGGTGELFF.

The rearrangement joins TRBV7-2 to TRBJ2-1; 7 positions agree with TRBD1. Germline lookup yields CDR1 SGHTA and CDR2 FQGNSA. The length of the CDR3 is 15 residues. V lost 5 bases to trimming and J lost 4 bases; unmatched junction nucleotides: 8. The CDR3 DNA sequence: TGTGCCAGCAGCCTAACCGCAGGGGGATACAATGAGCAGTTCTTC. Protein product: CASSLTAGGYNEQFF.

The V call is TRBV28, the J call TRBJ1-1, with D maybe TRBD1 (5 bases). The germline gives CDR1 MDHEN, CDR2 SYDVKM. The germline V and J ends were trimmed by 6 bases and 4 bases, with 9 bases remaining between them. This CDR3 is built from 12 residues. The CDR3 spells CASSPGGTEAFF. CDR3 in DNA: TGTGCCAGCAGCCCGGGGGGCACTGAAGCTTTCTTT.

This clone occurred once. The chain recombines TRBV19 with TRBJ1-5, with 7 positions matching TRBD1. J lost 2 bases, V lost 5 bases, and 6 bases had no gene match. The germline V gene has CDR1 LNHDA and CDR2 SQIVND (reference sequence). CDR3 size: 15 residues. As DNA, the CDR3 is TGTGCCAGTAGTTTCCGACAGGGTGGCAATCAGCCCCAGCATTTT. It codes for CASSFRQGGNQPQHF.

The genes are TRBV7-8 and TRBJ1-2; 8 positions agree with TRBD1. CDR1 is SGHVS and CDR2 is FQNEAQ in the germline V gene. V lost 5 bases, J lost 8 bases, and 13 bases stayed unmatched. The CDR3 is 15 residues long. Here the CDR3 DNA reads TGTGCCAGCAGCCAGACCTGGGACAGGTCGGGCGGCTACACCTTC. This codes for CASSQTWDRSGGYTF.

CDR3 sequence (DNA): TGCGCCAGCAGCTTGGATCGGGGGGATACGCAGTATTTT. This codes for CASSLDRGDTQYF. This chain joins TRBV5-1 and TRBJ2-3, with D possibly being TRBD2 (6 bases). Trimming took 0 bases from V and 6 from J, leaving 8 bases between them. The CDR3 covers 13 residues. CDR1 and CDR2 from the germline V gene are SGHRS and YFSETQ.

DNA of the CDR3: TGTGCCAGCAGTTACACCGGTGACAGCTTTAAGTACGAGCAGTACTTC. Protein sequence: CASSYTGDSFKYEQYF. The rearrangement joins TRBV6-5 to TRBJ2-7; a possible D gene is TRBD1 (5 bases). This CDR3 contains 16 residues. CDR1 MNHEY and CDR2 SVGAGI come from the germline V gene. V shed 2 bases and J shed 4 bases, with 18 bases lying between them.

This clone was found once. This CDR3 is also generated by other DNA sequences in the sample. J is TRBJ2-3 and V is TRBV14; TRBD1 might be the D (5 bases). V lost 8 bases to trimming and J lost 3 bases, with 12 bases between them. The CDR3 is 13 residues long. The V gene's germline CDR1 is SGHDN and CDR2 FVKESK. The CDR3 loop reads CASGAAYTDTQYF. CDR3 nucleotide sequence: TGTGCCAGCGGGGCGGCATATACAGATACGCAGTATTTT.

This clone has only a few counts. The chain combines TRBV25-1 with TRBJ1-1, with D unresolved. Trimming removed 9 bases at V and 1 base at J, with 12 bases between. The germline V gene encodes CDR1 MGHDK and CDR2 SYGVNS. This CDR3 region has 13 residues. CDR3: CASRAHGNTEAFF. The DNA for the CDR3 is TGTGCCAGTAGAGCTCACGGGAACACTGAAGCTTTCTTT.

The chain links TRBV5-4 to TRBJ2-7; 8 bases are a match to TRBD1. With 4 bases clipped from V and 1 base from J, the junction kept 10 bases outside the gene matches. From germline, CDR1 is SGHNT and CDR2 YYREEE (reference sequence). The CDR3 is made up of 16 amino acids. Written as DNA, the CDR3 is TGTGCCAGCAGCCTACGGACAGGGAGACTTTCCTACGAGCAGTACTTC. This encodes CASSLRTGRLSYEQYF.

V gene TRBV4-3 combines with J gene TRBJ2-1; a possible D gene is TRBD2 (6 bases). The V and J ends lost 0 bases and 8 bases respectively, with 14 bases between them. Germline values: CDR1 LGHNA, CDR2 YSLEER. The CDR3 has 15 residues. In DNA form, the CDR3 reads TGCGCCAGCAGCCAAGATCCCGGGAGTGGGTATGAGCAGTTCTTC. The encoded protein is CASSQDPGSGYEQFF.

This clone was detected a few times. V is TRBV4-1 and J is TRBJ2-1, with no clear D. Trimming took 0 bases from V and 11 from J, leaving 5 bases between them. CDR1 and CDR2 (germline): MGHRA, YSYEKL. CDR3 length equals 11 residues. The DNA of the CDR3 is TGCGCCAGCAGCCAAGAAAGCAAGCAGTTCTTC. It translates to CASSQESKQFF.

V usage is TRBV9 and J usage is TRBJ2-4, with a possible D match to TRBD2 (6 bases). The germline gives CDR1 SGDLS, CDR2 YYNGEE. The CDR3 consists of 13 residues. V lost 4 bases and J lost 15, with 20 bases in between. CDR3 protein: CASSPTRYAGLYF. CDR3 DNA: TGTGCCAGCAGCCCGACTAGGTATGCAGGATTGTACTTC.

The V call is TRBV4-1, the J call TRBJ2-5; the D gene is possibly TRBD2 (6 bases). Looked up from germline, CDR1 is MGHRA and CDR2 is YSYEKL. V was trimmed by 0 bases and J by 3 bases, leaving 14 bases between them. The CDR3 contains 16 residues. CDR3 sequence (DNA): TGCGCCAGCAGCCAAGAGATTAGCGGAATCAAAGAGACCCAGTACTTC. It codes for CASSQEISGIKETQYF.

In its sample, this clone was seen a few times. The CDR3 spells CASSVDPGQGVKETQYF. In nucleotides, the CDR3 is TGTGCCAGCAGCGTAGACCCGGGACAGGGGGTGAAGGAGACCCAGTACTTC. This chain connects TRBV9 to TRBJ2-5; 11 bases line up with TRBD1. Losses at the gene ends were 0 bases for V and 5 bases for J; bases not matched to a gene: 9. CDR1 and CDR2 (germline): SGDLS, YYNGEE. This CDR3 is 17 amino acids long.

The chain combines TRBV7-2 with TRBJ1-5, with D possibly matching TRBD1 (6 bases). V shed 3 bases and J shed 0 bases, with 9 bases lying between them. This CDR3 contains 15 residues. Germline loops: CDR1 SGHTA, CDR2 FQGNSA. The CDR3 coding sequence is TGTGCCAGCAGCTTCGGACAGAATAGCAATCAGCCCCAGCATTTT. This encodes CASSFGQNSNQPQHF.

CDR3 DNA sequence: TGTGCCAGCAGCCCGACAGGGAGGAACTATGGCTACACCTTC. Translated: CASSPTGRNYGYTF. V and J are TRBV7-9 and TRBJ1-2; 7 bases align to TRBD1. Germline V lookup: CDR1 SEHNR, CDR2 FQNEAQ (reference sequence). With 5 bases clipped from V and 2 bases from J, the junction kept 5 bases outside the gene matches. The CDR3 loop spans 14 amino acids. Drawing the rest from reference TRBV7-9 and TRBJ1-2, the complete variable domain is DTGVSQNPRHKITKRGQNVTFRCDPISEHNRLYWYRQTLGQGPEFLTYFQNEAQLEKSRLLSDRFSAERPKGSFSTLEIQRTEQGDSAMYLCASSPTGRNYGYTFGSGTRLTVV.

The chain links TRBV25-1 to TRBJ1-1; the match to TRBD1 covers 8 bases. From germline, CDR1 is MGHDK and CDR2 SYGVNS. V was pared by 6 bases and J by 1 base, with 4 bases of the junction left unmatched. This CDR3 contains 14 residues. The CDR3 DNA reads TGTGCCAGCAGCAGACAGGGGCAGAACACTGAAGCTTTCTTT. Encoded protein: CASSRQGQNTEAFF.

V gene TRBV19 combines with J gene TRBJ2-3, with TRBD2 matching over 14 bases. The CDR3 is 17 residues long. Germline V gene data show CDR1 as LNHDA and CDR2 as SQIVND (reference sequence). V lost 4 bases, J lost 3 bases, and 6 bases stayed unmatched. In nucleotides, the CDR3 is TGTGCCAGTAGTAGAGAGGGGACTAGCGGGAGAACAGATACGCAGTATTTT. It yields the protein CASSREGTSGRTDTQYF.

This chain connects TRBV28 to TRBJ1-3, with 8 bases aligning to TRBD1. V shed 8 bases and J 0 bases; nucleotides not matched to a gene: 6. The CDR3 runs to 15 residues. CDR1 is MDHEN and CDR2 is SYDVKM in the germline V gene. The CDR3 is CASSLTGDSGNTIYF. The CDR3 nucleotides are TGTGCCAGCTCTTTGACAGGGGACTCTGGAAACACCATATATTTT.

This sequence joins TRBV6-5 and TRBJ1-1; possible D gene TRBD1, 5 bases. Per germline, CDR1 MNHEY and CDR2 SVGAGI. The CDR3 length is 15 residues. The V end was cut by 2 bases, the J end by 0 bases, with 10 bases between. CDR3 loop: CASSYAGGMNTEAFF. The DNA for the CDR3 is TGTGCCAGCAGTTACGCGGGGGGTATGAACACTGAAGCTTTCTTT.

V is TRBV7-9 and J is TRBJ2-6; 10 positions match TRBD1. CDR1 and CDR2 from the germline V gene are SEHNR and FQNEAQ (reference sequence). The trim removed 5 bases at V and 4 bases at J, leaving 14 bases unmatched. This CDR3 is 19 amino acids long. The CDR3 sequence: CASSPSPGQGLSGANVLTF. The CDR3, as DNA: TGTGCCAGCAGCCCATCCCCGGGACAGGGGTTATCAGGGGCCAACGTCCTGACTTTC.

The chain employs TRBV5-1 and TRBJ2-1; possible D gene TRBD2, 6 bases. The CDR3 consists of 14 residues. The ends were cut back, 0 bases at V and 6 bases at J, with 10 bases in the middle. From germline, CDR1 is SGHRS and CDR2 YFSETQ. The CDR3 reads CASSLAGALNEQFF. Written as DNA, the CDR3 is TGCGCCAGCAGCTTGGCGGGAGCCCTCAATGAGCAGTTCTTC. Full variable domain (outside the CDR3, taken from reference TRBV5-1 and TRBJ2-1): KAGVTQTPRYLIKTRGQQVTLSCSPISGHRSVSWYQQTPGQGLQFLFEYFSETQRNKGNFPGRFSGRQFSNSRSEMNVSTLELGDSALYLCASSLAGALNEQFFGPGTRLTVL.

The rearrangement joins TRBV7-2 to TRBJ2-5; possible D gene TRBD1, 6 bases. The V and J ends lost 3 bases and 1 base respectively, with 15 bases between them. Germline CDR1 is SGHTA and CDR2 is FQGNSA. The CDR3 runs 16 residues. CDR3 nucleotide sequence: TGTGCCAGCAGCTTCCGTGGGGGCACAGTCCAAGAGACCCAGTACTTC. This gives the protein CASSFRGGTVQETQYF.

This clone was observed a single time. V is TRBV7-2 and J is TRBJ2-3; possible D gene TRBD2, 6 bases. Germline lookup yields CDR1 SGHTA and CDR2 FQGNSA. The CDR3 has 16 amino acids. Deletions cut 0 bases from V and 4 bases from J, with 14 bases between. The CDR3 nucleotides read TGTGCCAGCAGCTTAGCGGTCTTGGCTAGCGCAGATACGCAGTATTTT. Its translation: CASSLAVLASADTQYF.

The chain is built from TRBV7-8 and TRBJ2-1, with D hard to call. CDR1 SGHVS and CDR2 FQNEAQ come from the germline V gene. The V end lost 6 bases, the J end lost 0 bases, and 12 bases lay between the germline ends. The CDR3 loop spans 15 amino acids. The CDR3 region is CASSSDLSSYNEQFF. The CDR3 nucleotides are TGTGCCAGCAGTTCAGACTTAAGCTCCTACAATGAGCAGTTCTTC.